This TCR beta chain was captured by sequencing in a study of shared clonotypes between healthy human individuals. Naive CD8 cells, CD45RO-negative and positively selected for CCR7, excluded terminally differentiated effector memory CD45RA+ cells. The length of the CDR3 is 16 residues. Germline-derived CDR1 and CDR2 are SGHDN and FVKESK. The germline V and J ends were trimmed by 2 bases and 3 bases, with 13 bases remaining between them. The table came from immunoSEQ multiplex PCR; TCRdb's copy has only in-frame clones and leaves some out. The sample holds 1.5 million to 2.5 million clones, about 95% seen once.

What was sequenced was naive CD8+ T cells sorted from blood. The J gene is TRBJ2-2, the V gene TRBV14, with D tentatively TRBD1 or TRBD2 (6 bases each). The sequence was collected from a man aged 18 to 29 in good health. The CDR3 region is CASSQLGGSDTGELFF. The CDR3 DNA sequence: TGTGCCAGCAGCCAATTGGGGGGCTCGGACACCGGGGAGCTGTTTTTT.